This T cell receptor beta chain was found in a study of blood T cell repertoires in COVID-19. Study-wide context: The origin of the acute and convalescent COVID-19 samples was the United States, Italy and Spain. In each case, the material was cDNA or gDNA derived from T cells, B-cell-depleted T cells, or PBMCs.

As handled by the study authors: Researchers report that nucleated cell counts were estimated from reference gene primer amplification. Generated by immunoSEQ multiplex PCR, the TCRdb table keeps only in-frame clones and is missing some. From that table come the V and J calls and clone size; the DNA was used to work out D and trimming. The sample contains around 70,000 clones, approximately 78% of which appear only once. The J segment lost 3 bases and the V segment lost 8 bases, leaving 8 bases of the junction unmatched. The CDR3 is 15 amino acids. Germline assignment: CDR1 SNHLY and CDR2 FYNNEI. This sequence originates from a woman aged 55-75 years with acute or convalescent COVID-19. The sample comprised peripheral blood. The chain employs TRBV2 and TRBJ2-2; 8 bases fit TRBD2. The CDR3 DNA reads as TGTGCCAGCGTCCGGCGGGGGGTTGACACCGGGGAGCTGTTTTTT. Amino acid sequence: CASVRRGVDTGELFF.